The following is a T cell receptor (beta chain) sequence with its context. The target antigen is unknown. Germline V CDR1 and CDR2: SGHTA, FQGNSA. The ends lost 4 bases at V and 7 bases at J; junction bases unmatched: 3. The CDR3 covers 12 residues. The entry originates in a study of cytomegalovirus exposure and HLA in healthy donors. Points from the study as a whole: In an earlier analysis, most TCR beta V segments were productive about 87% or about 30% of the time.

The primer mix had 60 Vbeta and 13 Jbeta primers. Profiling relied on immunoSEQ multiplex PCR, and the TCRdb table lists in-frame clones only, not all of them. The sample has some 130,000 clones; 80% are singletons. Sequenced input: PBMCs. This receptor was obtained from a male donor in good health and CMV-seronegative. The gene calls are TRBV7-2 and TRBJ2-7; 8 bases map to TRBD2. This CDR3 reads CASSYRGGEQYF. CDR3 in DNA: TGTGCCAGCAGCTACCGCGGGGGGGAGCAGTACTTC. Supplemented by reference TRBV7-2 and TRBJ2-7, the full variable domain reads GAGVSQSPSNKVTEKGKDVELRCDPISGHTALYWYRQSLGQGLEFLIYFQGNSAPDKSGLPSDRFSAERTGGSVSTLTIQRTQQEDSAVYLCASSYRGGEQYFGPGTRLTVT.